These T cell receptor beta chains were read from a single sample in a study of shared clonotypes between healthy human individuals. Profiled with immunoSEQ multiplex PCR; TCRdb holds only in-frame clones, not every one. The sample has 2 million to 3 million clones, roughly 93% seen once. Sequencing was done on a sample of naive CD4+ T cells from PBMCs. Every receptor here comes from a man younger than 35 in good health. Some clones in this sample may be carry-over from other donors' samples. Both conserved end residues are part of each CDR3. D genes are given only for firm matches. Size tells how often a clone was seen (once, few, many) or the class of an expanded clone, and some rows leave it out.

J gene: TRBJ2-1; clone size: .; V gene: TRBV14; D gene: TRBD2; CDR3 DNA: TGTGCCAGCTTACCTCTAGCGGGAGGGCCCGGGGAGCAGTTCTTC; CDR3 protein: CASLPLAGGPGEQFF
J gene: TRBJ2-3; clone size: .; V gene: TRBV5-5; D gene: .; CDR3 DNA: TGTGCCAGCAGCTTCTGGAGGGATACGCAGTATTTT; CDR3 protein: CASSFWRDTQYF
J gene: TRBJ2-1; clone size: .; V gene: TRBV28; D gene: TRBD2; CDR3 DNA: TGTGCCAGCAACCGGGGTAGCGGGAGTTACTCCTACAATGAGCAGTTCTTC; CDR3 protein: CASNRGSGSYSYNEQFF
J gene: TRBJ1-1; clone size: .; V gene: TRBV30; D gene: .; CDR3 DNA: TGTGCCTGGAAGATCTTCGGGGGACCTGAAGCTTTCTTT; CDR3 protein: CAWKIFGGPEAFF
J gene: TRBJ2-1; clone size: .; V gene: TRBV30; D gene: TRBD1; CDR3 DNA: TGTGCCTGGAGTATCAGGGGGATCAGGAACAATGAGCAGTTCTTC; CDR3 protein: CAWSIRGIRNNEQFF
J gene: TRBJ2-7; clone size: once; V gene: TRBV5-4; D gene: .; CDR3 DNA: TGTGCCAGCAGGCCGGGACTCGAGGGTTTATACGAGCAGTACTTC; CDR3 protein: CASRPGLEGLYEQYF
J gene: TRBJ2-7; clone size: .; V gene: TRBV29-1; D gene: .; CDR3 DNA: TGCAGCGCCTTCAAGGGGCAGGGCTCCTACGAGCAGTACTTC; CDR3 protein: CSAFKGQGSYEQYF
J gene: TRBJ2-1; clone size: .; V gene: TRBV7-2; D gene: TRBD2; CDR3 DNA: TGTGCCAGCAGCCCCGGGACTAGCGGGAGTTCTGAGCAGTTCTTC; CDR3 protein: CASSPGTSGSSEQFF
J gene: TRBJ2-7; clone size: .; V gene: TRBV7-3; D gene: TRBD2; CDR3 DNA: TGTGCCAGCAGCCCCCGGGGGGGAGCCTACGAGCAGTACTTC; CDR3 protein: CASSPRGGAYEQYF
J gene: TRBJ2-3; clone size: .; V gene: TRBV28; D gene: .; CDR3 DNA: TGTGCCAGCAGTTTCTCGGGGATGGAGGCAGATACGCAGTATTTT; CDR3 protein: CASSFSGMEADTQYF
J gene: TRBJ2-7; clone size: .; V gene: TRBV28; D gene: .; CDR3 DNA: TGTGCCAGCAGTTCCAGACAGCGAATCTACGAGCAGTACTTC; CDR3 protein: CASSSRQRIYEQYF
J gene: TRBJ1-2; clone size: .; V gene: TRBV28; D gene: .; CDR3 DNA: TGTGCCAGCACCGCTGAACAGGGACACTTTCGGTATGGCTACACCTTC; CDR3 protein: CASTAEQGHFRYGYTF
J gene: TRBJ2-1; clone size: .; V gene: TRBV19; D gene: .; CDR3 DNA: TGTGCCAGTGACCGGGGATTTTACAATGAGCAGTTCTTC; CDR3 protein: CASDRGFYNEQFF
J gene: TRBJ2-5; clone size: once; V gene: TRBV5-4; D gene: .; CDR3 DNA: TGTGCCAGCAGCTCCTCATACGAAGAGACCCAGTACTTC; CDR3 protein: CASSSSYEETQYF
J gene: TRBJ2-3; clone size: .; V gene: TRBV6-5; D gene: .; CDR3 DNA: TGTGCCAGCAGTTACGGGATAGCGGTTAGCACAGATACGCAGTATTTT; CDR3 protein: CASSYGIAVSTDTQYF
J gene: TRBJ1-4; clone size: .; V gene: TRBV5-4; D gene: .; CDR3 DNA: TGTGCCAGCAGCCGAGGGGGGGAAGGTGAAAAACTGTTTTTT; CDR3 protein: CASSRGGEGEKLFF
J gene: TRBJ1-2; clone size: .; V gene: TRBV5-1; D gene: .; CDR3 DNA: TGCGCCAGCACATTAGCGTCGGACTATGGCTACACCTTC; CDR3 protein: CASTLASDYGYTF
J gene: TRBJ2-7; clone size: .; V gene: TRBV10-1; D gene: .; CDR3 DNA: TGCGCCAGCAGTGAGGTAGGGGTGGGGGGCGAGCAGTACTTC; CDR3 protein: CASSEVGVGGEQYF
J gene: TRBJ2-1; clone size: .; V gene: TRBV5-1; D gene: TRBD2; CDR3 DNA: TGCGCCAGCAGCCCCCTCAGCGGGATCACCAATGAGCAGTTCTTC; CDR3 protein: CASSPLSGITNEQFF
J gene: TRBJ2-2; clone size: .; V gene: TRBV7-2; D gene: TRBD1; CDR3 DNA: TGTGCCAGCAGGCAGGGGGCGAGGAACACCGGGGAGCTGTTTTTT; CDR3 protein: CASRQGARNTGELFF
J gene: TRBJ2-7; clone size: .; V gene: TRBV5-1; D gene: .; CDR3 DNA: TGCGCCAGCAGCCGGGACATCTCCGAGCAGTACTTC; CDR3 protein: CASSRDISEQYF
J gene: TRBJ2-1; clone size: .; V gene: TRBV5-1; D gene: .; CDR3 DNA: TGCGCCAGCAGCTTGGCCGACAGTAACAATGAGCAGTTCTTC; CDR3 protein: CASSLADSNNEQFF
J gene: TRBJ1-1; clone size: .; V gene: TRBV5-4; D gene: .; CDR3 DNA: TGTGCCAGCAGCTCAGGAGGACACCAGGAGACTGAAGCTTTCTTT; CDR3 protein: CASSSGGHQETEAFF
J gene: TRBJ2-7; clone size: .; V gene: TRBV30; D gene: TRBD2; CDR3 DNA: TGTGCCTGGAGTGTACTTTCAACGACTAGCTGGCAGTACTTC; CDR3 protein: CAWSVLSTTSWQYF
J gene: TRBJ2-3; clone size: .; V gene: TRBV7-9; D gene: TRBD2; CDR3 DNA: TGTGCCAGCAGCTTACGGGCGGGAGGGCCGGATACGCAGTATTTT; CDR3 protein: CASSLRAGGPDTQYF
J gene: TRBJ2-5; clone size: .; V gene: TRBV6-5; D gene: TRBD2; CDR3 DNA: TGTGCCAGCAGTTATTGGGGAGGGGAGACCCAGTACTTC; CDR3 protein: CASSYWGGETQYF
J gene: TRBJ2-7; clone size: .; V gene: TRBV7-2; D gene: .; CDR3 DNA: TGTGCCAGCAGCTTAGAAGCGACGAGAGGGGCCTACGAGCAGTACTTC; CDR3 protein: CASSLEATRGAYEQYF
J gene: TRBJ1-5; clone size: .; V gene: TRBV28; D gene: .; CDR3 DNA: TGTGCCAGCAGTTTGGCGGCAGGGGAACAGCCCCAGCATTTT; CDR3 protein: CASSLAAGEQPQHF
J gene: TRBJ2-7; clone size: .; V gene: TRBV5-4; D gene: .; CDR3 DNA: TGTGCCAGCAGCTCCCCGGGAGCGGCCCTCTACGAGCAGTACTTC; CDR3 protein: CASSSPGAALYEQYF
J gene: TRBJ2-5; clone size: .; V gene: TRBV11-2; D gene: .; CDR3 DNA: TGTGCCAGCAGCTTAGGGGGGCTAGAGACCCAGTACTTC; CDR3 protein: CASSLGGLETQYF
J gene: TRBJ2-5; clone size: .; V gene: TRBV25-1; D gene: TRBD2; CDR3 DNA: TGTGCCAGCAGCGGACTAGGCGGGACCCAGTACTTC; CDR3 protein: CASSGLGGTQYF
J gene: TRBJ1-1; clone size: .; V gene: TRBV18; D gene: .; CDR3 DNA: TGTGCCAGCTCACGGAGAGGGGGGCGGGAGGACGAAGCTTTCTTT; CDR3 protein: CASSRRGGREDEAFF
J gene: TRBJ2-5; clone size: .; V gene: TRBV18; D gene: .; CDR3 DNA: TGTGCCAGCTCACCGGCAAAGAGCCAAGAGACCCAGTACTTC; CDR3 protein: CASSPAKSQETQYF
J gene: TRBJ2-3; clone size: .; V gene: TRBV7-3; D gene: .; CDR3 DNA: TGTGCCAGCAGCGTCCTTAGCACAGATACGCAGTATTTT; CDR3 protein: CASSVLSTDTQYF
J gene: TRBJ2-2; clone size: .; V gene: TRBV25-1; D gene: TRBD2; CDR3 DNA: TGTGCCAGCAGTGTCATGGGACTAGGATCGCGCACCGGGGAGCTGTTTTTT; CDR3 protein: CASSVMGLGSRTGELFF
J gene: TRBJ2-7; clone size: .; V gene: TRBV7-3; D gene: .; CDR3 DNA: TGTGCCAGCAGCTTAAAACCACTGGGCGAGCAGTACTTC; CDR3 protein: CASSLKPLGEQYF
J gene: TRBJ2-3; clone size: .; V gene: TRBV4-3; D gene: .; CDR3 DNA: TGCGCCAGCAGCCAAGCTGTCGCGGGGGCTAGCACAGATACGCAGTATTTT; CDR3 protein: CASSQAVAGASTDTQYF
J gene: TRBJ2-5; clone size: .; V gene: TRBV29-1; D gene: TRBD1; CDR3 DNA: TGCAGCGGGACGGGGACAGGGGGCCCGGAGACCCAGTACTTC; CDR3 protein: CSGTGTGGPETQYF
J gene: TRBJ2-1; clone size: .; V gene: TRBV19; D gene: .; CDR3 DNA: TGTGCCAGTAGTACTCTCGTGGGAGCGGTCTACAATGAGCAGTTCTTC; CDR3 protein: CASSTLVGAVYNEQFF
J gene: TRBJ1-1; clone size: .; V gene: TRBV27; D gene: .; CDR3 DNA: TGTGCCAGCAGCACCTATGGGACGGGAACAAGCGGGAACACTGAAGCTTTCTTT; CDR3 protein: CASSTYGTGTSGNTEAFF
J gene: TRBJ2-1; clone size: .; V gene: TRBV7-3; D gene: TRBD2; CDR3 DNA: TGTGCCAGCAGCCCGCTAGCGGGGACCAGGGGTGAGCAGTTCTTC; CDR3 protein: CASSPLAGTRGEQFF
J gene: TRBJ2-7; clone size: .; V gene: TRBV18; D gene: .; CDR3 DNA: TGTGCCAGCTCACCAGCGGGGAGCTACGAGCAGTACTTC; CDR3 protein: CASSPAGSYEQYF
J gene: TRBJ1-6; clone size: .; V gene: TRBV4-2; D gene: TRBD1; CDR3 DNA: TGTGCCAGCAGCCAAGACCGGACAGGGGATAGAACTTCACCCCTCCACTTT; CDR3 protein: CASSQDRTGDRTSPLHF
J gene: TRBJ2-7; clone size: .; V gene: TRBV7-3; D gene: TRBD2; CDR3 DNA: TGTGCCAGCAGCCAAGGGAGGGCCAGATCCTACGAGCAGTACTTC; CDR3 protein: CASSQGRARSYEQYF
J gene: TRBJ2-5; clone size: .; V gene: TRBV14; D gene: .; CDR3 DNA: TGTGCCAGCAGCTTACACCACGGGGCAGTTATACAAGAGACCCAGTACTTC; CDR3 protein: CASSLHHGAVIQETQYF
J gene: TRBJ2-1; clone size: once; V gene: TRBV5-4; D gene: .; CDR3 DNA: TGCGCCAGCAGCTTGCCATCTAACAATGAGCAGTTCTTC; CDR3 protein: CASSLPSNNEQFF
J gene: TRBJ1-1; clone size: .; V gene: TRBV28; D gene: .; CDR3 DNA: TGTGCCAGCAGTTCCCCCCCAGGGGACCCGAACACTGAAGCTTTCTTT; CDR3 protein: CASSSPPGDPNTEAFF
J gene: TRBJ1-1; clone size: .; V gene: TRBV9; D gene: .; CDR3 DNA: TGTGCCAGCAGCGTCTCCCCGAACACTGAAGCTTTCTTT; CDR3 protein: CASSVSPNTEAFF
J gene: TRBJ1-1; clone size: .; V gene: TRBV25-1; D gene: .; CDR3 DNA: TGTGCCAGCAGTGAATTGGGCCCAAACACTGAAGCTTTCTTT; CDR3 protein: CASSELGPNTEAFF
J gene: TRBJ2-5; clone size: .; V gene: TRBV10-3; D gene: TRBD2; CDR3 DNA: TGTGCCATCAGTGAGTCTTTAGGAGGAGCGGGAGGGCCGGAGACCCAGTACTTC; CDR3 protein: CAISESLGGAGGPETQYF
J gene: TRBJ2-7; clone size: .; V gene: TRBV4-2; D gene: .; CDR3 DNA: TGTGCCAGCAGCCAAGATTACAGGGTGTCCGAGCAGTACTTC; CDR3 protein: CASSQDYRVSEQYF
J gene: TRBJ1-1; clone size: once; V gene: TRBV28; D gene: .; CDR3 DNA: TGTGCCAGCAGCCCTTTGACCAGCGGGGGTGAAGCTTTCTTT; CDR3 protein: CASSPLTSGGEAFF